The 2 T cell receptor beta chains reported below all come from one sample, sequenced in a study of identical twins. From the 5' RACE reads, TCRdb called clonotypes with MiXCR, one entry per CDR3 protein. The table records 690,000 or so distinct CDR3 sequences, 5.5% to 6.5% of them present only once. Sequenced material: naive T cells sorted from blood. The receptors were gathered from a man aged 18-30 years in good health.

This clonotype was picked up many times. The chain links TRBV30 to TRBJ2-7, with 10 bases matching TRBD1. CDR3 length: 14 amino acids. V was clipped by 4 bases and J by 3 bases; unmatched bases: 6. Germline V gene sequence: CDR1 GTSNPN, CDR2 SVGIG (reference sequence). The CDR3 coding sequence is TGTGCCTGGACCATAGGGACAGGGGACTACGAGCAGTACTTC. Encoded protein: CAWTIGTGDYEQYF.

This clonotype was picked up many times. The genes are TRBV12-3 or TRBV12-4 and TRBJ2-5; D may be TRBD1 or TRBD2 (5 bases each). The ends were cut back, 5 bases at V and 5 bases at J, with 18 bases in the middle. The CDR3 has 15 residues. CDR3 DNA: TGTGCCAGCAGTCCCCCGGGGCGAGGGATGGAGACCCAGTACTTC. It is translated as CASSPPGRGMETQYF.